This T cell receptor (beta chain) was recovered during a study of control samples from healthy donors and cancer patients (dated by TCRdb to the early 2020s). Receptor libraries were prepared by the immunoSEQ multiplex PCR assay. The table comes from immuneACCESS by way of TCRdb, which keeps in-frame sequences with V and J called. Part of the clones is missing from these tables; in studies checked, under half for an unresolved V gene and the rest for unknown reasons. The sample table records 150,000 or so clones; 90% of these occur just once. Under 3% of the sample belongs to the ten largest clones. The CDR3 numbers 16 residues from cysteine through phenylalanine. The read is trimmed to its CDR3 DNA, 48 bases read in frame from base 1. The germline V gene encodes CDR1 KGHSH and CDR2 LQKENI. V was cut back by 5 bases and J by 2 bases, leaving a gap of 16 bases between them. Concerning this clone: It lacks a known antigen. No much larger clone exists at a distance of one base, and base qualities are not known.

The sample consisted of blood. This receptor was obtained from a man in his forties in good health. The rearranged segments are TRBV18 and TRBJ1-3, with TRBD1 as a weak D call on 6 bases. The bases read TGTGCCAGCTCATCTAATAGGGGGACTGCTGGAAACACCATATATTTT. It translates as CASSSNRGTAGNTIYF.